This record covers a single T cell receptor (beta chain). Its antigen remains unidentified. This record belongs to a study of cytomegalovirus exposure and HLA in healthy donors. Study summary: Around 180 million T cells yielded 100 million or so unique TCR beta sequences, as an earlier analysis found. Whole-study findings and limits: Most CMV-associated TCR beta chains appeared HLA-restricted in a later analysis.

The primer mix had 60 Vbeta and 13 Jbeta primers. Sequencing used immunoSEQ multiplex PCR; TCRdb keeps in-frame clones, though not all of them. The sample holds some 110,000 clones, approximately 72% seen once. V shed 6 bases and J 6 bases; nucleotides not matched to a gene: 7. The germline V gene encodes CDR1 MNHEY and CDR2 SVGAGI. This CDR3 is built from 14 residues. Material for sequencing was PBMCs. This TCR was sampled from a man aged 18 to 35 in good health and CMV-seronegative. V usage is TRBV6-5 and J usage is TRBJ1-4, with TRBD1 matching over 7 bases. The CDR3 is CASSRQGSYEKLFF. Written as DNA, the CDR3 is TGTGCCAGCAGCCGACAGGGATCGTATGAAAAACTGTTTTTT.